This entry describes one T cell receptor (beta chain). Original processing methods: Reference gene primer amplification gave nucleated cell count estimates. This table comes from immunoSEQ multiplex PCR, and its TCRdb copy is limited to in-frame clones, with some not included. Clonal size and the V and J genes are those of that table, whereas D and trimming came from the DNA. Of about 260,000 clones listed, roughly 90% are singletons. This record comes from a study of blood T cell repertoires in COVID-19. The CDR3 consists of 14 residues. V was pared by 4 bases and J by 8 bases, with 7 bases of the junction left unmatched. CDR1 and CDR2 (germline): SGDLS, YYNGEE.

Material: peripheral blood. The chain employs TRBV9 and TRBJ2-1, with TRBD2 identical over 9 bases. This clonotype was obtained from a man aged 25 to 40 with active or convalescent COVID-19. CDR3 sequence: CASSPRLAAHEQFF. Here the CDR3 DNA reads TGTGCCAGCAGCCCCCGACTAGCGGCCCATGAGCAGTTCTTC. The full variable domain, in which reference TRBV9 and TRBJ2-1 provide the parts outside the CDR3, is DSGVTQTPKHLITATGQRVTLRCSPRSGDLSVYWYQQSLDQGLQFLIQYYNGEERAKGNILERFSAQQFPDLHSELNLSSLELGDSALYFCASSPRLAAHEQFFGPGTRLTVL.